This T cell receptor beta chain came from a study of blood T cell repertoires in COVID-19. Overall study context: Collection of acute and convalescent COVID-19 samples took place in the United States, Italy and Spain. T cells, B-cell-depleted T cells, or PBMCs provided the cDNA or gDNA that served as material.

At least ten counts were recorded for this clone. Generated by immunoSEQ multiplex PCR, the TCRdb table keeps only in-frame clones and is missing some. This table has about 200,000 clones, over 75% appearing once. Germline CDR1 is GTSNPN and CDR2 is SVGIG (reference sequence). This CDR3 spans 10 amino acids. Trimming took off 5 bases at V and 3 bases at J, with 5 bases between the two ends. The TCR originated in a woman in her thirties or forties with acute COVID-19. Sequences were obtained from PBMCs or T cells enriched from blood (not recorded which). The chain links TRBV30 to TRBJ2-7; no clear D. CDR3 amino acids: CAWGFYEQYF. The CDR3 coding sequence is TGTGCCTGGGGCTTCTACGAGCAGTACTTC.